This TCR beta chain was documented in a study of T cells in localized non-small cell lung cancer. Findings of the study overall: Among blood samples, higher T cell density accompanied longer overall survival. Of the top 100 tumor clones, median roughly 60 were in adjacent lung, 25 to 35 among its top 100.

Sequencing used immunoSEQ multiplex PCR; TCRdb keeps in-frame clones, though not all of them. The sample contains about 33,000 clones, around 84% of which appear only once. About this clone: The antigen is undetermined.

CDR1 SGDLS and CDR2 YYNGEE come from the germline V gene. V was pared by 3 bases and J by 3 bases, with 17 bases between. The CDR3 totals 16 residues. Sample: peripheral blood, taken before any cancer treatment. This chain joins TRBV9 and TRBJ2-3; D is perhaps TRBD2 (5 bases). This clonotype was sampled from an older male donor with stage II squamous cell lung carcinoma. CDR3 protein: CASSARFIGVTDTQYF. The CDR3 region has the DNA TGTGCCAGCAGCGCCCGGTTTATCGGGGTAACAGATACGCAGTATTTT.